Following are 7 T cell receptor beta chains from one sample sequenced in a study of PD-L1 blockade in urothelial cancer. The method was immunoSEQ multiplex PCR; TCRdb's version includes in-frame clones alone and lacks a portion of them. Found here are around 69,000 clones, 85% to 95% of them singletons; the top ten hold roughly 0.8%. Time point of the sample: peripheral blood 6 weeks after treatment start. This specimen consisted of PBMCs, obtained around atezolizumab (anti-PD-L1) treatment. The origin of the receptors is a woman aged 80 or older with urothelial cancer.

This clone was seen more than once but under ten times. The J gene is TRBJ1-5, the V gene TRBV7-2; 7 bases map to TRBD1. CDR1 and CDR2 (germline): SGHTA, FQGNSA. CDR3 length: 15 residues. The V segment lost 1 base and the J segment 3 bases; nucleotides outside the gene matches: 3. The CDR3 protein is CASSLDRGPNQPQHF. DNA for the CDR3: TGTGCCAGCAGCTTAGACAGGGGACCCAATCAGCCCCAGCATTTT.

The J gene is TRBJ2-7, the V gene TRBV19; D is possibly TRBD1 (5 bases). CDR3 length: 17 amino acids. In germline, CDR1 is LNHDA, CDR2 SQIVND (reference sequence). V was pared by 4 bases and J by 1 base, with 20 bases between. This CDR3 is CASSKLGELDLSYEQYF. The CDR3 DNA follows: TGTGCCAGTAGTAAGCTAGGGGAACTCGATCTATCCTACGAGCAGTACTTC.

Points on this clone: In the same sample, other DNA sequences code for this CDR3. The chain links TRBV28 to TRBJ1-1; 8 nucleotides align to TRBD1. The CDR3 contains 14 residues. CDR1 and CDR2 from the germline V gene are MDHEN and SYDVKM. The V and J ends lost 5 bases and 5 bases, in that order; junction bases with no gene match: 7. CDR3 protein: CASSITGGGTEAFF. Here the CDR3 DNA reads TGTGCCAGCAGTATCACAGGGGGGGGTACTGAAGCTTTCTTT.

The genes are TRBV7-2 and TRBJ2-5; the match to TRBD2 covers 11 bases. In germline, CDR1 is SGHTA, CDR2 FQGNSA. The CDR3 is made up of 16 amino acids. V gave up 2 bases and J gave up 2 bases; unmatched junction bases: 4. The CDR3 protein is CASSLQTSGTQETQYF. CDR3 sequence (DNA): TGTGCCAGCAGCTTACAGACTAGCGGGACTCAAGAGACCCAGTACTTC.

The chain recombines TRBV28 with TRBJ2-5; 10 bases align to TRBD2. V shed 6 bases and J 5 bases; nucleotides not matched to a gene: 9. The germline V gene encodes CDR1 MDHEN and CDR2 SYDVKM. This CDR3 region has 15 residues. The DNA of the CDR3 is TGTGCCAGCAGCCCGAGCGGGAGGGTGATGGAGACCCAGTACTTC. Its protein product is CASSPSGRVMETQYF.

The rearrangement joins TRBV19 to TRBJ2-5, with TRBD1 matching over 10 bases. V gave up 7 bases and J gave up 5 bases; unmatched junction bases: 7. The CDR3 has 14 residues. Germline V gene lookup returns CDR1 LNHDA and CDR2 SQIVND (reference sequence). The CDR3 protein is CASKRDRGWETQYF. The CDR3 DNA reads as TGTGCCAGTAAGAGGGACAGGGGATGGGAGACCCAGTACTTC.

The gene calls are TRBV2 and TRBJ1-1; 11 bases map to TRBD1. After removal of 5 bases from V and 4 bases from J, the junction contained 9 bases not matched to a gene. The CDR3 has 16 amino acids. From germline, CDR1 is SNHLY and CDR2 FYNNEI. CDR3 coding DNA: TGTGCCAGCAGTTCCGGGACAGGGGGTCTACGCACTGAAGCTTTCTTT. Its translation: CASSSGTGGLRTEAFF.